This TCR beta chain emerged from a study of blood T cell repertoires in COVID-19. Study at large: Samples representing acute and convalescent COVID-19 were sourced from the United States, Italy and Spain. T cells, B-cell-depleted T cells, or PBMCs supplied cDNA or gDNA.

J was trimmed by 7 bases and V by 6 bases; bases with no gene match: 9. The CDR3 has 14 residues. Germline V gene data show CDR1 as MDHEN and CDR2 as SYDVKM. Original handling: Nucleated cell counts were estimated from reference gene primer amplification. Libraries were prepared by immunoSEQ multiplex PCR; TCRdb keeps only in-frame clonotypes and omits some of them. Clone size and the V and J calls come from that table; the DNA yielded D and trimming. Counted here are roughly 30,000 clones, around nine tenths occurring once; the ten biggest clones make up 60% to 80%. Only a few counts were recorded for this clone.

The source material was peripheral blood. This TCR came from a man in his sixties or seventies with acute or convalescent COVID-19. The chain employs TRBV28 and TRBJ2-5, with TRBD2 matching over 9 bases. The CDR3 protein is CASRAGGTRVTQYF. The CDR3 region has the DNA TGTGCCAGCAGAGCGGGAGGTACCCGGGTGACCCAGTACTTC.